This T cell receptor (beta chain) was obtained from a study of T cell changes during pregnancy in multiple sclerosis (dated by TCRdb to the late 2010s). Some background on the complete study: The study looked at changes in the T cell repertoire across pregnancy in women with multiple sclerosis.

The CDR3 measures 12 amino acids from cysteine to phenylalanine. Only CDR3 DNA remains: 36 bases, in frame from the first base. CDR1 and CDR2 were assigned from the germline V gene as SNHLY and FYNNEI. V and J are truncated by 3 bases and 2 bases respectively, leaving an intervening sequence of 4 bases. Library creation used the immunoSEQ multiplex PCR assay. TCRdb provides this immuneACCESS table in a form limited to in-frame rearrangements. Some clones are lacking; in checked studies, under half of them reflect an unresolved V gene, and why the rest are absent is not known. The sample profile shows some 60,000 clones; around 89% of them were found once. Under 2% of the sample is taken by the ten largest. To note about this clone: The clone's antigen remains unknown. Per-base qualities were not stored, and no clone one base away is much larger.

Specimen: peripheral blood, collected after pregnancy. The chain joins TRBV2 to TRBJ1-1, with the D gene uncertain. This TCR was recovered from a female donor with multiple sclerosis, enrolled in a pregnancy study. This receptor has the CDR3 CASSDRNTEAFF. The DNA sequence follows: TGTGCCAGCAGTGACAGAAACACTGAAGCTTTCTTT. With all but the CDR3 taken from the reference TRBV2 and TRBJ1-1 genes, the full variable domain is: EPEVTQTPSHQVTQMGQEVILRCVPISNHLYFYWYRQILGQKVEFLVSFYNNEISEKSEIFDDQFSVERPDGSNFTLKIRSTKLEDSAMYFCASSDRNTEAFFGQGTRLTVV.